The clone carrying this T cell receptor beta chain was seen once. Its antigen remains unknown. Cultured CD4+ T cell DNA underwent sequencing with the Oncomine TCR Beta short-read assay. TCRdb recomputed calls from the PCR reads with MiXCR, one row per CDR3 protein. The sample holds 11,000 or so distinct CDR3 sequences, roughly 58% seen once. These data come from a study of vaccination and CD4 T cells after COVID-19. Treatment specified: approximately 10-day PBMC culture with coronavirus spike peptide pools or control peptides (ViraFEST assay). The specimen was CD4+ T cells from blood, cultured in vitro. This clonotype was obtained from a human donor who had recovered from COVID-19.

The CDR3 region has the DNA TGCAGTGCTACCGGGACTAGCGGGAGCGGCGAGCAGTACTTC. Amino acids: CSATGTSGSGEQYF. The chain joins TRBV20-1 to TRBJ2-7, with 14 bases matching TRBD2. This CDR3 spans 14 amino acids. The V gene end was trimmed by 4 bases and the J gene end by 6 bases; junction bases not matched to a gene: 5. In germline, CDR1 is DFQATT, CDR2 SNEGSKA (reference sequence).